This TCR beta chain comes out of a study of T and B cells in COVID-19 patients. Turning to the study itself: COVID-19 patients gave peripheral blood either during active infection or after recovery.

From blood, roughly 220-550 ng of genomic DNA served as TRB template. TRB rearrangements were amplified by multiplex PCR with BIOMED2 TRB-A/B primers. MiXCR, run by TCRdb on the multiplex PCR reads, gives a single entry per CDR3 protein. Of some 14,000 distinct CDR3 sequences in the sample, around 30% were seen once. Unmatched junction bases numbered 7, after V lost 2 bases and J lost 10 bases. The CDR3 totals 12 residues. Looked up from germline, CDR1 is GTSNPN and CDR2 is SVGIG (reference sequence). Sequenced: blood. The chain joins TRBV30 to TRBJ1-2, with 7 bases fitting TRBD1. This clonotype was obtained from a human donor who had recovered from COVID-19. In nucleotides, the CDR3 is TGTGCCTGGAGTCCATCGGACAGGTTCTACACCTTC. This encodes CAWSPSDRFYTF.